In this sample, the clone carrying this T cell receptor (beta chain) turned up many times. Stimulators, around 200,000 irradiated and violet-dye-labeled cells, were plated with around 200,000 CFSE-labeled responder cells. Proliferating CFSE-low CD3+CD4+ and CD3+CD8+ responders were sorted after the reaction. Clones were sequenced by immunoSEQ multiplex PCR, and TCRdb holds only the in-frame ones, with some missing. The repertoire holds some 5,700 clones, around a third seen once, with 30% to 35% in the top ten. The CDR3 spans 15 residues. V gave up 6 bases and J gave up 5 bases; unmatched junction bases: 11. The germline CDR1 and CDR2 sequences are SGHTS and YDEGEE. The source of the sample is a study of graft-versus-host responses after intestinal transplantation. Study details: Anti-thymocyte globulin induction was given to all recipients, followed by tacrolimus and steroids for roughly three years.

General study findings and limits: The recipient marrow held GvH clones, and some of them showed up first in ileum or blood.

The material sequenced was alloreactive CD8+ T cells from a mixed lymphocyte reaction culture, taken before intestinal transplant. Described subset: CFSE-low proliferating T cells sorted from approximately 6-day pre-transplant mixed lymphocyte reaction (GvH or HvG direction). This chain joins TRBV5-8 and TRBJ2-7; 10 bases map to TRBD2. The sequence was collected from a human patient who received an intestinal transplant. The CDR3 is CASNPTGTSVHEQYF. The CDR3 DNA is TGTGCCAGCAACCCAACCGGGACTAGCGTTCACGAGCAGTACTTC.